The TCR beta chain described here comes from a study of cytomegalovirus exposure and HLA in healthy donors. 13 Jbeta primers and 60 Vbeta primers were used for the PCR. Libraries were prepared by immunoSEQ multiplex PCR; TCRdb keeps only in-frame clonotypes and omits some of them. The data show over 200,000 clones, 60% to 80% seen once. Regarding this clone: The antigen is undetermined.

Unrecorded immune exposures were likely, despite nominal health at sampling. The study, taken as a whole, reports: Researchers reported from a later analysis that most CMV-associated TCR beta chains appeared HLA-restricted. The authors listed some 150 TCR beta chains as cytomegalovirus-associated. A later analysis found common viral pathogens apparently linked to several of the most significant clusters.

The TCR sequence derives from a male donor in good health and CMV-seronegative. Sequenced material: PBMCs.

The CDR3 protein is CASSLVPDRGPEAFF. CDR3 coding DNA: TGTGCCAGCAGCTTAGTCCCGGACAGGGGCCCTGAAGCTTTCTTT. The J gene is TRBJ1-1, the V gene TRBV11-2, with 9 bases identical to TRBD1. The V and J ends lost 1 base and 6 bases, in that order; junction bases with no gene match: 6. The CDR3 spans 15 residues. Germline CDR1 and CDR2: SGHAT and FQNNGV.